This T cell receptor (beta chain) came from a study of beta chain features in type 1 diabetes. General study findings and limits: At VDJ recombination sites, type 1 diabetes patients had fewer insertions and more deleted nucleotides. There was a moderate but significant shortening of TCRB CDR3s in all four CD4+ subsets of Type 1 diabetes patients.

With regard to this clone: Its antigen remains unidentified.

Investigators reverse transcribed all isolated RNA, so they sequenced expressed TCRB transcripts. Regulatory, naive and central memory T cell samples averaged roughly 3.8 million reads. Produced via immunoSEQ multiplex PCR; TCRdb's table is partial and in-frame only. The table shows some 900,000 clones, with 17% occurring only once. Every single donor gave one heparinised blood draw, and these averaged roughly 120 mL. The receptor comes from a woman under 30 in good health. The sequenced material came from naive CD4+ T cells from blood.

DNA of the CDR3: TGCGCCAGCAGCTCACTTGGTTTGTCAGGGGAGACCCAGTACTTC. Protein: CASSSLGLSGETQYF. The V and J genes are TRBV5-1 and TRBJ2-5; D may be TRBD1 (5 bases). This CDR3 has 15 amino acids. Trimming stripped 3 bases from V and 5 bases from J, with 17 bases between. In germline, CDR1 is SGHRS, CDR2 YFSETQ. The full variable domain, completed using reference TRBV5-1 and TRBJ2-5, is KAGVTQTPRYLIKTRGQQVTLSCSPISGHRSVSWYQQTPGQGLQFLFEYFSETQRNKGNFPGRFSGRQFSNSRSEMNVSTLELGDSALYLCASSSLGLSGETQYFGPGTRLLVL.